This TCR beta chain was obtained from a study of cytomegalovirus exposure and HLA in healthy donors. The wider study: Across 350 to 500 genotyped donors, roughly 85% landed in the Caucasian-associated ancestry cluster. Findings and limits, study-wide: The only immune exposure information that was available was CMV serostatus. Specificity of a few CMV-associated chains for CMV antigens was verified in vitro. The authors excluded some V segments, including TRBV6-2 and TRBV6-3, as indistinguishable.

Amplification used 60 Vbeta primers and 13 Jbeta primers. Sequencing was performed with immunoSEQ multiplex PCR; in TCRdb, only in-frame clones are kept and a portion is missing. The sample contains over 70,000 clones, roughly 67% of which appear only once. Germline V gene lookup returns CDR1 SGHAT and CDR2 FQNNGV. The J segment lost 4 bases and the V segment lost 11 bases, leaving 7 bases of the junction unmatched. CDR3 length: 14 amino acids. About this clone itself: Antigen: not known.

This TCR was recovered from a man aged 40-50 years in good health and CMV-seropositive. The chain carries TRBV11-2 and TRBJ2-6; TRBD2 aligns across 8 bases. Sequencing input: PBMCs. Here the CDR3 reads CAAREGRGANVLTF. Written as DNA, the CDR3 is TGTGCCGCCCGGGAGGGGAGAGGGGCCAACGTCCTGACTTTC.